Sequencing of this TCR beta chain was carried out in a study of T cells in narcolepsy. The data were produced by immunoSEQ multiplex PCR, yet TCRdb's version contains in-frame clones alone and is incomplete. The data hold some 30,000 clones, with 79% observed a single time. V was shortened by 1 base and J by 4 bases, with 13 bases between the two germline ends. CDR1 and CDR2 (germline): KGHSH, LQKENI. The CDR3 is made up of 15 amino acids. The receptor was isolated from a human donor in good health. Source material: memory (CD45RA-) CD4+ T cells from blood. This chain connects TRBV18 to TRBJ1-1; D is unresolved. The CDR3, as DNA: TGTGCCAGCTCACCACGGCAGACATGGGGCACTGAAGCTTTCTTT. It yields the protein CASSPRQTWGTEAFF.